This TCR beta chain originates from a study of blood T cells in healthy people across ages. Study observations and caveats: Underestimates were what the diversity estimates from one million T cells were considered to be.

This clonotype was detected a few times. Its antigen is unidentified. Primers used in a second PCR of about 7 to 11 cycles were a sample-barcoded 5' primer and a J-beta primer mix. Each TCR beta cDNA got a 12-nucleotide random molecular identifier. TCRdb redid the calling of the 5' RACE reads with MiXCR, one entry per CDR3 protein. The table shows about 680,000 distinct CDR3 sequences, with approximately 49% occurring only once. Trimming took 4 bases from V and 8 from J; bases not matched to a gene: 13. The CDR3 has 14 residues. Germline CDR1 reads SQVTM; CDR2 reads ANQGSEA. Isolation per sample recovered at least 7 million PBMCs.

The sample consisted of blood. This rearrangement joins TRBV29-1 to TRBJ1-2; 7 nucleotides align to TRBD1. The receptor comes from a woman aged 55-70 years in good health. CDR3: CSVARTTGAGGYTF. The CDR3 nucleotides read TGCAGCGTTGCTCGGACTACAGGGGCGGGGGGCTACACCTTC.